This passage covers 17 T cell receptor beta chains from one sample sequenced in a study of shared clonotypes between healthy human individuals. TCRdb's table, derived via immunoSEQ multiplex PCR, lists solely in-frame clones and lacks some. The sample contains 2 million to 2.5 million clones, around 92% of which appear only once. The material sequenced was naive CD4+ T cells from PBMCs. As to subset: CD45RA+ positively selected. These receptors originate from a man aged 18-30 years in good health. Some clones in this sample may be carry-over from other donors' samples.

The chain recombines TRBV18 with TRBJ2-1, with D unclear. Deletions cut 0 bases from V and 7 bases from J, with 13 bases between. Germline values: CDR1 KGHSH, CDR2 LQKENI. This CDR3 has 15 residues. CDR3 sequence reads: CASSPPNGVGNEQFF. Here the CDR3 DNA reads TGTGCCAGCTCACCACCGAATGGGGTGGGAAATGAGCAGTTCTTC. Filled out from reference TRBV18 and TRBJ2-1, the complete variable domain reads NAGVMQNPRHLVRRRGQEARLRCSPMKGHSHVYWYRQLPEEGLKFMVYLQKENIIDESGMPKERFSAEFPKEGPSILRIQQVVRGDSAAYFCASSPPNGVGNEQFFGPGTRLTVL.

The genes are TRBV7-2 and TRBJ2-7; TRBD2 matches 11 bases. V lost 5 bases, J lost 3 bases, and 6 bases stayed unmatched. Per germline, CDR1 SGHTA and CDR2 FQGNSA. This CDR3 has 15 amino acids. CDR3 coding DNA: TGTGCCAGCAGCACTGGGACTAGCGGATACTACGAGCAGTACTTC. Amino acids: CASSTGTSGYYEQYF. The full variable domain, in which reference TRBV7-2 and TRBJ2-7 provide the parts outside the CDR3, is GAGVSQSPSNKVTEKGKDVELRCDPISGHTALYWYRQSLGQGLEFLIYFQGNSAPDKSGLPSDRFSAERTGGSVSTLTIQRTQQEDSAVYLCASSTGTSGYYEQYFGPGTRLTVT.

The chain carries TRBV7-6 and TRBJ2-1, with unresolved D. V was cut by 1 base and J by 1 base, with 14 bases left in between. This CDR3 comprises 17 residues. CDR1 and CDR2 from the germline V gene are SGHVS and FNYEAQ. The DNA of the CDR3 is TGTGCCAGCAGCTTAGGGGCCAAACAACGATCCTACAATGAGCAGTTCTTC. Residues: CASSLGAKQRSYNEQFF.

The chain combines TRBV4-1 with TRBJ2-7; weak D call: TRBD1 (5 bases). The germline V and J ends were trimmed by 1 base and 9 bases, with 13 bases remaining between them. Germline V gene lookup returns CDR1 MGHRA and CDR2 YSYEKL. The CDR3 length is 13 residues. The CDR3 loop is CASSQVLTGWQYF. CDR3 DNA sequence: TGCGCCAGCAGCCAAGTGTTAACAGGATGGCAGTACTTC.

This rearrangement joins TRBV28 to TRBJ2-7, with 12 bases lining up with TRBD2. Germline assignment: CDR1 MDHEN and CDR2 SYDVKM. J was trimmed by 1 base and V by 5 bases; bases with no gene match: 3. CDR3 length equals 15 residues. This CDR3 is CASSQGTSGSYEQYF. CDR3 nucleotide sequence: TGTGCCAGCAGTCAAGGGACTAGCGGGTCCTACGAGCAGTACTTC.

The chain combines TRBV7-9 with TRBJ2-1, with D possibly called TRBD1 or TRBD2 (6 bases each). The CDR3 length is 19 residues. The V end lost 2 bases, the J end lost 1 base, and 21 bases lay between the germline ends. Germline assignment: CDR1 SEHNR and CDR2 FQNEAQ (reference sequence). CDR3 sequence: CASSLKGGGIAESYNEQFF. CDR3 coding DNA: TGTGCCAGCAGCTTAAAGGGGGGTGGAATAGCGGAGTCCTACAATGAGCAGTTCTTC.

This chain connects TRBV6-1 to TRBJ2-7; perhaps TRBD1 as D (5 bases). The germline V gene encodes CDR1 MNHNS and CDR2 SASEGT. With 8 bases removed from V and 2 bases from J, the gap between germline ends came to 13 bases. There are 13 residues in the CDR3. For the CDR3, the DNA is TGTGCCAGCCGACAGCACCTGCCCTACGAGCAGTACTTC. It translates to CASRQHLPYEQYF.

This clone was found once. The chain joins TRBV6-5 to TRBJ2-5; D unresolved. The CDR3 length is 14 residues. Germline V gene data show CDR1 as MNHEY and CDR2 as SVGAGI. V was pared by 6 bases and J by 2 bases, with 13 bases between. CDR3 DNA: TGTGCCAGCAGATCGAGACGCCAGCAAGAGACCCAGTACTTC. The encoded protein is CASRSRRQQETQYF.

The chain recombines TRBV16 with TRBJ1-1; TRBD1 is a possible D gene (5 bases). The CDR3 runs 15 residues. Trimming removed 1 base from V and 5 bases from J, with 14 bases in between. Germline values: CDR1 KGHSY, CDR2 FQNENV. DNA for the CDR3: TGTGCCAGCAGCCAATGGGACCCCTCGGCGACTGAAGCTTTCTTT. Residues: CASSQWDPSATEAFF.

The gene calls are TRBV5-1 and TRBJ1-2; 9 nucleotides match TRBD1. The V gene end was trimmed by 2 bases and the J gene end by 2 bases; junction bases not matched to a gene: 4. From germline, CDR1 is SGHRS and CDR2 YFSETQ. The CDR3 length is 15 residues. This CDR3 is CASSLSGTGNYGYTF. The CDR3 nucleotides read TGCGCCAGCAGCTTATCCGGGACAGGGAACTATGGCTACACCTTC.

The genes are TRBV15 and TRBJ2-5; TRBD2 matches 14 bases. V dropped 3 bases and J dropped 7; count of bases not matched to a gene: 7. The germline CDR1 and CDR2 sequences are LNHNV and YYDKDF (reference sequence). CDR3 size: 16 residues. This chain's CDR3 is CATSRPGLAGAGTQYF. In DNA, the CDR3 is TGTGCCACCAGCAGGCCGGGACTAGCGGGAGCGGGGACCCAGTACTTC.

The rearrangement links TRBV11-3 to TRBJ1-3; the D gene is possibly TRBD1 (6 bases). The CDR3 length is 16 residues. Per germline, CDR1 SGHNT and CDR2 YENEEA. Deletions cut 3 bases from V and 0 bases from J, with 12 bases between. This CDR3 reads CASSFGDMRSGNTIYF. In DNA, the CDR3 is TGTGCCAGCAGCTTCGGGGACATGCGCTCTGGAAACACCATATATTTT.

The chain is built from TRBV19 and TRBJ2-2; the D gene is possibly TRBD1 (6 bases). This CDR3 spans 16 amino acids. Per the germline V gene, CDR1 is LNHDA and CDR2 is SQIVND (reference sequence). Trimming shortened V by 5 bases and J by 0 bases, and 13 bases separated the two germline ends. CDR3 protein: CASSLSGTTNTGELFF. CDR3 in DNA: TGTGCCAGTAGTCTCTCCGGGACAACGAACACCGGGGAGCTGTTTTTT.

Note on this clone: Additional DNA sequences in this sample encode the identical CDR3. This rearrangement joins TRBV5-1 to TRBJ2-2; no reliable D call. There are 15 residues in the CDR3. Trimming took off 4 bases at V and 1 base at J, with 11 bases between the two ends. Looked up from germline, CDR1 is SGHRS and CDR2 is YFSETQ. The CDR3 DNA reads TGCGCCAGCAGCCCGGGTACGGGGAACACCGGGGAGCTGTTTTTT. Translated, it gives CASSPGTGNTGELFF.

This sequence joins TRBV7-8 and TRBJ2-7; 9 bases align to TRBD2. V was clipped by 1 base and J by 4 bases; unmatched bases: 5. CDR3 length: 15 amino acids. Per germline, CDR1 SGHVS and CDR2 FQNEAQ. The CDR3 sequence is CASSLVRTSAYEQYF. The CDR3 nucleotides read TGTGCCAGCAGCTTAGTGCGGACTAGCGCTTACGAGCAGTACTTC.

The rearrangement uses TRBV4-1 and TRBJ2-7, with 8 bases matching TRBD2. This CDR3 contains 17 residues. Germline trimming cut 2 bases from V and 2 bases from J; bases unmatched to any gene: 11. Germline values: CDR1 MGHRA, CDR2 YSYEKL. CDR3 region: CASSQREVAGPPYEQYF. The CDR3 DNA reads TGCGCCAGCAGCCAAAGAGAGGTAGCGGGACCCCCCTACGAGCAGTACTTC.

This clone was seen only once. Other DNA sequences of this sample code for an identical CDR3. The chain has TRBV5-1 and TRBJ2-5; weak D call: TRBD2 (5 bases). CDR3 length: 14 residues. V lost 0 bases and J lost 2, with 8 bases in between. The germline gives CDR1 SGHRS, CDR2 YFSETQ. The CDR3 sequence is CASSLGRDQETQYF. The CDR3 DNA reads as TGCGCCAGCAGCTTGGGACGGGATCAAGAGACCCAGTACTTC.